The next 20 T cell receptor beta chains were all read from a single sample in a study of cytomegalovirus exposure and HLA in healthy donors. Primers included in the PCR were 60 Vbeta and 13 Jbeta primers. Produced via immunoSEQ multiplex PCR; TCRdb's table is partial and in-frame only. The repertoire holds some 150,000 clones, with 60% to 80% as singletons. Material: PBMCs. The receptor set was obtained from a man between 18 and 29 years old in good health and CMV-seropositive.

This clone appeared a single time. The chain is built from TRBV10-3 and TRBJ1-4, with D perhaps TRBD1 (5 bases). Trimming took off 3 bases at V and 3 bases at J, with 8 bases between the two ends. CDR3 length: 14 residues. Germline loops: CDR1 ENHRY, CDR2 SYGVKD. CDR3 loop: CAISDKGANEKLFF. CDR3 nucleotide sequence: TGTGCCATCAGTGACAAAGGGGCTAATGAAAAACTGTTTTTT.

The DNA of the CDR3 is TGCGCCAGCAGCTTGCTGGGCCATCAGCCCCAGCATTTT. It codes for CASSLLGHQPQHF. The V call is TRBV5-1, the J call TRBJ1-5; D is unresolved. Per the germline V gene, CDR1 is SGHRS and CDR2 is YFSETQ. V shed 1 base and J shed 5 bases, with 7 bases lying between them. This CDR3 spans 13 amino acids. Full variable domain (outside the CDR3, taken from reference TRBV5-1 and TRBJ1-5): KAGVTQTPRYLIKTRGQQVTLSCSPISGHRSVSWYQQTPGQGLQFLFEYFSETQRNKGNFPGRFSGRQFSNSRSEMNVSTLELGDSALYLCASSLLGHQPQHFGDGTRLSIL.

The V gene is TRBV4-1, the J gene TRBJ1-1, with D uncertain. Trimming stripped 3 bases from V and 3 bases from J, with 5 bases between. Looked up from germline, CDR1 is MGHRA and CDR2 is YSYEKL. This CDR3 is 12 amino acids long. The CDR3 region is CASSQEYTEAFF. DNA of the CDR3: TGCGCCAGCAGCCAGGAGTACACTGAAGCTTTCTTT.

The gene calls are TRBV5-4 and TRBJ2-5; 11 bases match TRBD2. The DNA end is a closer match to TRBJ2-7, so the J assignment may be wrong. This CDR3 is 15 amino acids long. Germline lookup yields CDR1 SGHNT and CDR2 YYREEE (reference sequence). CDR3: CASRGGTSGTYEQYF. CDR3 DNA sequence: TGTGCCAGCAGGGGTGGGACTAGCGGAACCTACGAGCAGTACTTC.

This chain links TRBV30 with TRBJ2-1; D is ambiguous. This CDR3 comprises 12 residues. Trimming cost V 0 bases and J 7 bases, with 7 bases left between them. The germline V gene encodes CDR1 GTSNPN and CDR2 SVGIG (reference sequence). Written as DNA, the CDR3 is TGTGCCTGGAGTGTTACGGGTAATGAGCAGTTCTTC. Protein product: CAWSVTGNEQFF.

The CDR3 coding sequence is TGTGCCAGCAAGAGGACAGGGGGGGGCACCGGGGAGCTGTTTTTT. Its protein is CASKRTGGGTGELFF. The gene calls are TRBV7-2 and TRBJ2-2; 10 bases fit TRBD1. This CDR3 has 15 residues. Per germline, CDR1 SGHTA and CDR2 FQGNSA. V shed 7 bases, J shed 4 bases, and the junction held 6 bases outside the gene matches.

This clone was seen only once. The chain couples TRBV18 to TRBJ1-5; no definite D call. The length of the CDR3 is 15 residues. Trimming took off 4 bases at V and 7 bases at J, with 17 bases between the two ends. Germline CDR1 is KGHSH and CDR2 is LQKENI. Written as DNA, the CDR3 is TGTGCCAGCTCACAGGCCGGGAAGGGAGGGCAGCCCCAGCATTTT. It translates to CASSQAGKGGQPQHF.

V gene TRBV18 combines with J gene TRBJ2-1; 10 bases agree with TRBD2. CDR3 length: 15 residues. V lost 1 base and J lost 3; bases outside the gene matches: 0. CDR1 and CDR2 (germline): KGHSH, LQKENI. The CDR3: CASSPRTSGYNEQFF. The CDR3 nucleotides are TGTGCCAGCTCACCACGGACTAGCGGCTACAATGAGCAGTTCTTC.

This clone was counted between two and nine times. The same CDR3 arises from other DNA sequences in this sample as well. J is TRBJ1-1 and V is TRBV2; possible D gene TRBD1, 5 bases. The CDR3 totals 13 residues. Germline V gene data show CDR1 as SNHLY and CDR2 as FYNNEI. The germline V and J ends were trimmed by 3 bases and 1 base, with 6 bases remaining between them. This chain's CDR3 is CASSEQGNTEAFF. The CDR3 DNA follows: TGTGCCAGCAGTGAGCAGGGGAACACTGAAGCTTTCTTT.

The rearrangement links TRBV4-2 to TRBJ2-3; weak D call: TRBD2 (6 bases). Per the germline V gene, CDR1 is LGHNA and CDR2 is YNFKEQ. This CDR3 has 16 amino acids. Trimming removed 4 bases from V and 0 bases from J, with 14 bases in between. Here the CDR3 reads CASSLYYGGSTDTQYF. CDR3 nucleotides: TGTGCCAGCAGCCTTTATTACGGGGGTAGCACAGATACGCAGTATTTT.

This chain connects TRBV6-1 to TRBJ1-1; D is ambiguous. Per the germline V gene, CDR1 is MNHNS and CDR2 is SASEGT. Trimming removed 0 bases from V and 11 bases from J, with 10 bases in between. This CDR3 is 12 amino acids long. The CDR3 nucleotides read TGTGCCAGCAGTGAAGCCCCGGTGCGGGCTTTCTTT. Translation: CASSEAPVRAFF.

This chain connects TRBV19 to TRBJ1-2, with D possibly being TRBD1 (5 bases). V was shortened by 9 bases and J by 5 bases, with 10 bases between the two germline ends. This CDR3 has 11 residues. Germline V gives CDR1 LNHDA, CDR2 SQIVND (reference sequence). CDR3 residues: CASLTVYGYTF. The CDR3 DNA is TGTGCCAGCTTGACAGTTTATGGCTACACCTTC.

The V call is TRBV4-1, the J call TRBJ2-5, with 9 positions matching TRBD2. In germline, CDR1 is MGHRA, CDR2 YSYEKL. The CDR3 length is 15 residues. Trimming at V came to 2 bases and at J to 5 bases, leaving 6 bases not matched to a gene. CDR3 in DNA: TGCGCCAGCAGCCAAAGCGGGGGGCGAGTGGAGACCCAGTACTTC. It codes for CASSQSGGRVETQYF.

J is TRBJ1-6 and V is TRBV11-2; D ambiguous. V lost 6 bases and J lost 8, with 17 bases in between. Germline values: CDR1 SGHAT, CDR2 FQNNGV. This CDR3 has 15 residues. For the CDR3, the DNA is TGTGCCAGCAGGACACTCGACGATAGAGATTCACCCCTCCACTTT. Amino acids: CASRTLDDRDSPLHF.

V is TRBV21-1 and J is TRBJ2-1; TRBD1, as called in the table, went unchecked against the DNA. TRBV21-1 is a known pseudogene. The CDR3 sequence is 15 residues long. The CDR3 nucleotides read TGTGCCAGCAGTAAGCGGGACAGGGAATACAATGAGCAGTTCTTC. This encodes CASSKRDREYNEQFF.

The chain joins TRBV10-3 to TRBJ2-5; tentative D call: TRBD2 (6 bases). V was clipped by 6 bases and J by 3 bases, with 8 bases between them. The CDR3 extends over 12 amino acids. The germline V gene encodes CDR1 ENHRY and CDR2 SYGVKD. The CDR3 DNA follows: TGTGCCATCAGATCGGGAGAAGAGACCCAGTACTTC. Protein product: CAIRSGEETQYF.

This chain connects TRBV7-2 to TRBJ1-6; D is undetermined. The CDR3 runs to 13 residues. In germline, CDR1 is SGHTA, CDR2 FQGNSA. V dropped 1 base and J dropped 9 bases, with 7 bases sitting between them. In DNA, the CDR3 is TGTGCCAGCAGCTTAGGGCAACCTTCACCCCTCCACTTT. Translation gives CASSLGQPSPLHF. Full variable domain (rest looked up from reference TRBV7-2 and TRBJ1-6): GAGVSQSPSNKVTEKGKDVELRCDPISGHTALYWYRQSLGQGLEFLIYFQGNSAPDKSGLPSDRFSAERTGGSVSTLTIQRTQQEDSAVYLCASSLGQPSPLHFGNGTRLTVT.

CDR3 sequence reads: CSVEGDREPNNEQFF. The CDR3 DNA reads TGCAGCGTTGAAGGGGACAGGGAACCCAACAATGAGCAGTTCTTC. The chain combines TRBV29-1 with TRBJ2-1, with 9 nucleotides matching TRBD1. V lost 1 base to trimming and J lost 5 bases; unmatched junction nucleotides: 6. The CDR3 length is 15 residues. CDR1 SQVTM and CDR2 ANQGSEA come from the germline V gene.

In the case of this clone: Germline is not matched at one junction end, which may reflect a read error. V is TRBV7-9 and J is TRBJ1-4; tentatively, D is TRBD1 (6 bases). The germline V gene encodes CDR1 SEHNR and CDR2 FQNEAQ (reference sequence). This CDR3 is 16 amino acids long. CDR3 in amino acids: CSSSLAGGGLEEKLFF. The CDR3 DNA reads as TGTTCCAGCAGCTTAGCGGGCGGGGGGCTCGAGGAAAAACTGTTTTTT.

The chain employs TRBV2 and TRBJ1-2; 10 bases are shared with TRBD1. CDR3 length equals 13 residues. Losses at the gene ends were 4 bases for V and 8 bases for J; bases not matched to a gene: 4. From germline, CDR1 is SNHLY and CDR2 FYNNEI. Here the CDR3 reads CASSGTGGVGYTF. The CDR3 DNA sequence: TGTGCCAGCAGTGGGACAGGGGGTGTCGGCTACACCTTC.